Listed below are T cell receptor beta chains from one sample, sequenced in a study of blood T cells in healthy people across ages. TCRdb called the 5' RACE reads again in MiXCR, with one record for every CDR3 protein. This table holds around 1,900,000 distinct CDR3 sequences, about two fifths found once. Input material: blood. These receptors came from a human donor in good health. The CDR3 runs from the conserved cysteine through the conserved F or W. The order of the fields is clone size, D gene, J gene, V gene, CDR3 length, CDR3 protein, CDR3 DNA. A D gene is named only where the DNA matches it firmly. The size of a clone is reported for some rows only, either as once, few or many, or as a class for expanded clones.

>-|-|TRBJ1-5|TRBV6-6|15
CASSYTFPSNQPQHF
TGTGCCAGCAGTTACACCTTTCCTAGCAATCAGCCCCAGCATTTT
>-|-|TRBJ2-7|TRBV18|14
CASSRRDSVYEQYF
TGTGCCAGCTCTCGCCGGGACTCGGTATACGAGCAGTACTTC
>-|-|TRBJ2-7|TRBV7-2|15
CASSLAWRASYEQYF
TGTGCCAGCAGCTTAGCTTGGAGGGCCTCCTACGAGCAGTACTTC
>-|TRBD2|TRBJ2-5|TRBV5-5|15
CASSPLAAYQETQYF
TGTGCCAGCAGCCCACTAGCGGCGTACCAAGAGACCCAGTACTTC
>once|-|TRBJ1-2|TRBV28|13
CASSPPSGDGYTF
TGTGCCAGCAGTCCTCCCTCAGGGGATGGCTACACCTTC
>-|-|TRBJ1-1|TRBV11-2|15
CASSSGSGWTRQAFF
TGCGCCAGCAGCTCTGGTAGCGGGTGGACACGGCAAGCTTTCTTT
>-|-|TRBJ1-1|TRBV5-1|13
CASSTTGQIEAFF
TGCGCCAGCAGCACTACCGGACAGATTGAAGCTTTCTTT
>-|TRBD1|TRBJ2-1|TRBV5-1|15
CASSIGQGWGNEQFF
TGCGCCAGCAGCATCGGACAGGGGTGGGGGAACGAGCAGTTCTTC
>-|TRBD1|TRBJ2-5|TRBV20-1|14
CSGQTGTAQETQYF
TGCAGTGGGCAAACCGGGACAGCCCAAGAGACCCAGTACTTC
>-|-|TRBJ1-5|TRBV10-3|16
CATKTDRPGDNQPQHF
TGTGCCACTAAGACGGACCGCCCCGGGGACAATCAGCCCCAGCATTTT
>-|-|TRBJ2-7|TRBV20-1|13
CSARLANRYEQYF
TGCAGTGCTAGACTGGCTAACCGCTACGAGCAGTACTTC
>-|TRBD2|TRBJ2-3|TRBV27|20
CASSLGPGLAGGFSTDTQYF
TGTGCCAGCAGTTTAGGCCCCGGACTAGCGGGGGGATTCTCTACGGATACGCAGTATTTT
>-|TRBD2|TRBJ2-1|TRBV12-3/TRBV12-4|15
CASSLGLVENNEQFF
TGTGCCAGCAGCCTTGGACTAGTGGAGAACAATGAGCAGTTCTTC
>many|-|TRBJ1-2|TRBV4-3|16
CASSQERGRGYYGYTF
TGCGCCAGCAGCCAAGAACGGGGGCGGGGGTACTATGGCTACACCTTC
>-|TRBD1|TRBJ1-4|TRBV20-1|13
CSAPGTGLEKLFF
TGCAGTGCTCCCGGGACAGGGCTCGAAAAACTGTTTTTT
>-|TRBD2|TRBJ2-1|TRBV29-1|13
CSVGLANRETQFF
TGCAGCGTCGGACTAGCAAACCGGGAGACCCAGTTCTTC
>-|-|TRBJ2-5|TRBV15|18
CAASTFGANPQIQEAQYF
TGTGCCGCCAGCACCTTCGGGGCAAATCCCCAAATCCAAGAGGCCCAGTACTTC
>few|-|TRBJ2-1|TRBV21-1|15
CASSKAAEDHNEQFF
TGTGCCAGCAGCAAAGCGGCAGAAGACCACAATGAGCAGTTCTTC
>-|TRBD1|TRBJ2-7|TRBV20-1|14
CSTLGTASSYEQYF
TGCAGCACACTCGGGACAGCTAGCTCCTACGAGCAGTACTTC
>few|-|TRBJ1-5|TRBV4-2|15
CASSQVGQGNQPQHF
TGTGCCAGCAGCCAAGTTGGGCAGGGCAATCAGCCCCAGCATTTT
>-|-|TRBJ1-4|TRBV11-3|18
CASSLIQRPLPENEKLFF
TGTGCCAGCAGCTTAATACAGCGCCCTTTACCAGAAAATGAAAAACTGTTTTTT
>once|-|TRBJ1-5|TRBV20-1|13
CSVRGQGSQPQHF
TGCAGTGTAAGAGGGCAGGGGAGTCAGCCCCAGCATTTT
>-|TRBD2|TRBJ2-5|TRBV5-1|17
CASSRTSGLAGGETQYF
TGCGCCAGCAGCAGAACCTCGGGACTAGCGGGGGGAGAGACCCAGTACTTC
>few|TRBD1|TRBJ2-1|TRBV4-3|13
CASSPYRGNEQFF
TGCGCCAGCAGCCCGTACAGGGGAAATGAGCAGTTCTTC
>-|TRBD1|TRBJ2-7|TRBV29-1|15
CSVEDGGTGVVEQYF
TGCAGCGTTGAAGATGGAGGGACAGGGGTTGTCGAGCAGTACTTC
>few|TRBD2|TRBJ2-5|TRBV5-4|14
CASSLDSGEETQYF
TGTGCCAGCAGCTTGGATAGCGGGGAAGAGACCCAGTACTTC
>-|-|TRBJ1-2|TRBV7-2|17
CASSRGVINAANYGYTF
TGTGCCAGCAGCAGAGGGGTTATCAACGCCGCTAACTATGGCTACACCTTC
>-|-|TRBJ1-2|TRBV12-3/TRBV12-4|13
CASSLFLREGYTF
TGTGCCAGCAGCCTCTTTCTACGGGAGGGCTACACCTTC
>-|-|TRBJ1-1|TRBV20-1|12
CSARTETTEAFF
TGCAGTGCTAGGACAGAGACCACTGAAGCTTTCTTT
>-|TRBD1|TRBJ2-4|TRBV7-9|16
CASSPTSGGTAREQYF
TGTGCCAGCAGCCCCACGTCAGGGGGCACCGCGAGGGAGCAGTACTTC
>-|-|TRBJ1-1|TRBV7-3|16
CASSRLRRLTNTEAFF
TGTGCCAGCAGCCGTCTGCGAAGGCTAACGAACACTGAAGCTTTCTTT
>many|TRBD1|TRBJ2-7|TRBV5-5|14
CASSWGQGTYEQYF
TGTGCCAGCAGTTGGGGACAGGGTACCTACGAGCAGTACTTC
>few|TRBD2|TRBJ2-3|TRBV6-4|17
CASRPLTSGGSKDTQYF
TGTGCCAGCAGACCTCTGACTAGCGGGGGGTCTAAAGATACGCAGTATTTT
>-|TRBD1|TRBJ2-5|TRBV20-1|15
CSAPRQGRFQETQYF
TGCAGTGCTCCCCGACAGGGGAGGTTCCAAGAGACCCAGTACTTC
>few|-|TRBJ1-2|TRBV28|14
CASRQPGLYYGYTF
TGTGCCAGCAGACAACCGGGTCTTTACTATGGCTACACCTTC
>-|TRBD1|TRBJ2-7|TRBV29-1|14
CSAATGAGAYEQYF
TGCAGCGCTGCGACAGGGGCGGGCGCCTACGAGCAGTACTTC
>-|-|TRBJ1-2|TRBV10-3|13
CAIGPPDRFGYTF
TGTGCCATCGGCCCTCCGGACAGATTTGGCTACACCTTC
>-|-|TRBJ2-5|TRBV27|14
CASSLGESQETQYF
TGTGCCAGCAGTTTAGGGGAAAGCCAAGAGACCCAGTACTTC
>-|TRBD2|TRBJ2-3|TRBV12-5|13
CASAGGSTDTQYF
TGTGCTAGTGCGGGGGGAAGCACAGATACGCAGTATTTT